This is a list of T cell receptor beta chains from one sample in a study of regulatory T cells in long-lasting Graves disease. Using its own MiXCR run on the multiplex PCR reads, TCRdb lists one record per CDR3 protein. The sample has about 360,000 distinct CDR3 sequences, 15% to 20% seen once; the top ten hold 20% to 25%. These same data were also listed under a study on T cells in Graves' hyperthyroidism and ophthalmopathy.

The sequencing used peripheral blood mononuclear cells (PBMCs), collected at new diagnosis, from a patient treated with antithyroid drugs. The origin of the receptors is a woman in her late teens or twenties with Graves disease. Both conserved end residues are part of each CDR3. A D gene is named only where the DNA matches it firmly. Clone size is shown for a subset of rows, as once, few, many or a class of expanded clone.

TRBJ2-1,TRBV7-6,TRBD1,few,CASSLGQGDGEQFF,TGTGCCAGCAGCTTAGGGCAGGGGGACGGTGAGCAGTTCTTC
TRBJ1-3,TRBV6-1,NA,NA,CASRLTVSSGNTIYF,TGTGCCAGCAGGTTGACAGTATCCTCTGGAAACACCATATATTTT
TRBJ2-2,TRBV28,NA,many,CASRAKGGELFF,TGTGCCAGCAGGGCGAAGGGCGGGGAGCTGTTTTTT
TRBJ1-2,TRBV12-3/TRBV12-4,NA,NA,CASRRSGGARYGYTF,TGTGCCAGCAGACGATCGGGGGGTGCCCGATATGGCTACACCTTC
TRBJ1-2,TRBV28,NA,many,CASSLPASYGYTF,TGTGCCAGCAGTTTGCCAGCATCCTATGGCTACACCTTC
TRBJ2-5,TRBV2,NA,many,CASRKQQETQYF,TGTGCCAGCAGGAAACAGCAAGAGACCCAGTACTTC
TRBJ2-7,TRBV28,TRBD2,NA,CASWWTSGRAYEQYF,TGTGCCAGCTGGTGGACTAGCGGGAGGGCCTACGAGCAGTACTTC
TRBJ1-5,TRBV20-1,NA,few,CSASGSYSQPQHF,TGCAGTGCTAGTGGGTCATATAGTCAGCCCCAGCATTTT
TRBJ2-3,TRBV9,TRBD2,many,CASSVGTSGYHTDTQYF,TGTGCCAGCAGCGTCGGGACTAGCGGATACCACACAGATACGCAGTATTTT
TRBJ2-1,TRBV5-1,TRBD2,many,CASSPAQGGPNEQFF,TGCGCCAGCAGCCCTGCCCAGGGAGGGCCCAATGAGCAGTTCTTC